The entry below describes one TCR beta chain. Its antigen is as yet unknown. The CDR3 runs 14 residues. Per the germline V gene, CDR1 is LNHDA and CDR2 is SQIVND (reference sequence). V lost 5 bases, J lost 10 bases, and 20 bases lay in between. The source of the sample is a study of cytotoxic CD8 clonotypes in ibrutinib-treated CLL. General study points: Rare overall, public clonotypes shrank or held steady under therapy.

Generated by immunoSEQ multiplex PCR, the TCRdb table keeps only in-frame clones and is missing some. The top ten clones hold about 38% of a sample with 65,000 to 80,000 clones, approximately 87% of them seen once. The rearrangement links TRBV19 to TRBJ2-5; D is possibly TRBD1 or TRBD2 (5 bases each). The clonotype comes from a human donor with chronic lymphocytic leukemia. The specimen was PBMCs, collected after 24 months of ibrutinib treatment. CDR3 protein: CASSGSLLGTGQYF. CDR3 in DNA: TGTGCCAGTAGTGGATCGCTCCTAGGGACGGGCCAGTACTTC.